Below, 30 T cell receptor beta chains from the same sample are listed, as sequenced in a study of control samples from healthy donors and cancer patients. Libraries were prepared by immunoSEQ multiplex PCR; TCRdb keeps only in-frame clonotypes and omits some of them. The data hold fewer than 200,000 clones, with about 93% observed a single time. The sequenced sample was blood. These receptors were obtained from a woman in her sixties in good health.

The chain is built from TRBV9 and TRBJ1-2; possibly TRBD1 for D (6 bases). There are 15 residues in the CDR3. The germline gives CDR1 SGDLS, CDR2 YYNGEE. The V end lost 2 bases, the J end lost 4 bases, and 15 bases lay between the germline ends. CDR3 nucleotides: TGTGCCAGCAGCGTTAACACAGGGTCGGGCTATGGCTACACCTTC. Protein: CASSVNTGSGYGYTF.

The V and J genes are TRBV7-2 and TRBJ1-4, with D possibly TRBD1 on 6 matching bases. Trimming took off 1 base at V and 5 bases at J, with 8 bases between the two ends. The CDR3 has 14 amino acids. Per germline, CDR1 SGHTA and CDR2 FQGNSA. The DNA for the CDR3 is TGTGCCAGCAGCTTAGTAGGGGGGAATGAAAAACTGTTTTTT. This translates into CASSLVGGNEKLFF.

The V gene is TRBV20-1, the J gene TRBJ1-5; D remains ambiguous. The CDR3 sequence is 17 residues long. The germline CDR1 and CDR2 sequences are DFQATT and SNEGSKA (reference sequence). Trimming removed 3 bases at V and 0 bases at J, with 18 bases between. CDR3 bases: TGCAGTGCTAGTGGCTTCGGCAGAGTAAATAGCAATCAGCCCCAGCATTTT. Protein sequence: CSASGFGRVNSNQPQHF.

The chain couples TRBV6-2 or TRBV6-3 to TRBJ2-3; D tentatively fits TRBD1 or TRBD2 (6 bases each). Germline V lookup: CDR1 MNHEY, CDR2 SVGEGT. This CDR3 contains 14 residues. Trimming cost V 0 bases and J 6 bases, with 10 bases left between them. The chain's CDR3 is CASSYSWGADTQYF. DNA for the CDR3: TGTGCCAGCAGTTACTCGTGGGGGGCGGATACGCAGTATTTT.

The V call is TRBV3-1 (or the pseudogene TRBV3-2), the J call TRBJ1-1, with 10 bases fitting TRBD1. This CDR3 region has 14 residues. Trimming took 5 bases from V and 4 from J; bases not matched to a gene: 4. Germline CDR1 LGHDT, CDR2 YNNKEL (reference sequence). The DNA for the CDR3 is TGTGCCAGCAGCATCCGGGACAGGGGCACTGAAGCTTTCTTT. The encoded protein is CASSIRDRGTEAFF.

The rearrangement links TRBV6-5 to TRBJ1-2, with TRBD1 as a possible D gene (6 bases). Germline values: CDR1 MNHEY, CDR2 SVGAGI. The CDR3 totals 15 residues. Trimming pared 6 bases from V and 2 bases from J, leaving 16 bases between. The CDR3 reads CASRVQGLGNYGYTF. DNA for the CDR3: TGTGCCAGCAGGGTACAGGGACTCGGAAACTATGGCTACACCTTC.

This chain joins TRBV12-5 and TRBJ1-1; D may be TRBD1 (5 bases). Trimming removed 4 bases at V and 1 base at J, with 16 bases between. CDR3 length: 16 amino acids. The germline gives CDR1 LGHNT, CDR2 FRNRAP. The CDR3 region is CASGSIPRAKNTEAFF. CDR3 DNA sequence: TGTGCTAGTGGTTCAATCCCCAGGGCGAAGAACACTGAAGCTTTCTTT.

The rearrangement uses TRBV7-9 and TRBJ1-4; D not certain. The CDR3 is 16 residues long. V gave up 0 bases and J gave up 0 bases, with 8 bases separating them. The germline V gene has CDR1 SEHNR and CDR2 FQNEAQ (reference sequence). For the CDR3, the DNA is TGTGCCAGCAGCTTAGCCCTAAGCACAACTAATGAAAAACTGTTTTTT. It codes for CASSLALSTTNEKLFF.

This clone was detected a few times. The V gene is TRBV5-6, the J gene TRBJ1-5; a possible D gene is TRBD1 (5 bases). The CDR3 runs 15 residues. Trimming cost V 1 base and J 2 bases, with 10 bases left between them. Germline values: CDR1 SGHDT, CDR2 YYEEEE. The CDR3 region is CASSLWGRGNQPQHF. CDR3 sequence (DNA): TGTGCCAGCAGCTTGTGGGGCAGGGGCAATCAGCCCCAGCATTTT.

As DNA, the CDR3 is TGCGCCAGCAGCTTGCGGACAGGAAGTAACACTGAAGCTTTCTTT. Its protein is CASSLRTGSNTEAFF. The rearrangement links TRBV5-1 to TRBJ1-1; the match to TRBD1 covers 7 bases. The CDR3 contains 15 residues. The ends lost 1 base at V and 2 bases at J; junction bases unmatched: 5. Per germline, CDR1 SGHRS and CDR2 YFSETQ.

The chain carries TRBV4-2 and TRBJ1-4; D is uncertain. V shed 3 bases and J shed 4 bases, with 12 bases lying between them. CDR3 length: 15 residues. Looked up from germline, CDR1 is LGHNA and CDR2 is YNFKEQ. The CDR3 loop reads CASSQHLGLNEKLFF. CDR3 bases: TGTGCCAGCAGCCAGCACCTTGGTCTTAATGAAAAACTGTTTTTT.

The chain combines TRBV21-1 with TRBJ1-2; the table assigns TRBD1, which was not confirmed against the DNA. TRBV21-1 is marked as a pseudogene. This CDR3 is built from 17 residues. The CDR3, as DNA: TGTGCCAGCAGCAAAGCTGTTCCCACAGGGTGTGTGTATGGCTACACCTTC. It is translated as CASSKAVPTGCVYGYTF.

The chain links TRBV11-2 to TRBJ1-1; D may be TRBD1 (5 bases). Trimming took off 3 bases at V and 5 bases at J, with 7 bases between the two ends. Germline assignment: CDR1 SGHAT and CDR2 FQNNGV. The CDR3 covers 12 residues. The CDR3 sequence is CASSFGGTEAFF. For the CDR3, the DNA is TGTGCCAGCAGCTTTGGGGGGACTGAAGCTTTCTTT.

This chain links TRBV30 with TRBJ1-3; unclear D gene. Germline-derived CDR1 and CDR2 are GTSNPN and SVGIG (reference sequence). CDR3 size: 14 residues. V was cut by 4 bases and J by 4 bases, with 14 bases left in between. The CDR3 sequence is CAWTERGPGNTIYF. The CDR3 DNA reads as TGTGCCTGGACCGAAAGAGGACCGGGAAACACCATATATTTT.

V is TRBV3-1 (or the pseudogene TRBV3-2) and J is TRBJ1-1; no definite D call. Looked up from germline, CDR1 is LGHDT and CDR2 is YNNKEL (reference sequence). The CDR3 contains 18 residues. Trimming removed 1 base from V and 0 bases from J, with 18 bases in between. CDR3 protein: CASSQGSPGTIMNTEAFF. The CDR3 bases are TGTGCCAGCAGCCAAGGTTCCCCGGGAACTATCATGAACACTGAAGCTTTCTTT.

The chain couples TRBV4-3 to TRBJ1-2; D is uncertain. CDR3 size: 14 residues. Trimming left V 0 bases short and J 4 bases short, with 9 bases between. The germline V gene encodes CDR1 LGHNA and CDR2 YSLEER. The DNA of the CDR3 is TGCGCCAGCAGCCAAGAAGGGTCTAGCTATGGCTACACCTTC. It codes for CASSQEGSSYGYTF.

This chain's CDR3 is CSVEFLHGQGNTEAFF. CDR3 sequence (DNA): TGCAGCGTTGAATTCCTCCATGGACAGGGGAACACTGAAGCTTTCTTT. The V and J genes are TRBV29-1 and TRBJ1-1; 8 positions match TRBD1. V trimming: 2 bases; J trimming: 1 base; junction bases outside the gene matches: 9. Per germline, CDR1 SQVTM and CDR2 ANQGSEA. The CDR3 runs to 16 residues.

The CDR3 sequence is CASSRSGVNNQPQHF. In DNA form, the CDR3 reads TGTGCCAGCAGCCGCTCAGGGGTAAACAATCAGCCCCAGCATTTT. The rearrangement joins TRBV7-8 to TRBJ1-5; tentatively, D is TRBD1 (6 bases). The CDR3 loop spans 15 amino acids. Per the germline V gene, CDR1 is SGHVS and CDR2 is FQNEAQ. With 5 bases removed from V and 3 bases from J, the gap between germline ends came to 14 bases. Looking up the rest from reference TRBV7-8 and TRBJ1-5 gives the full variable domain: GAGVSQSPRYKVAKRGQDVALRCDPISGHVSLFWYQQALGQGPEFLTYFQNEAQLDKSGLPSDRFFAERPEGSVSTLKIQRTQQEDSAVYLCASSRSGVNNQPQHFGDGTRLSIL.

In nucleotides, the CDR3 is TGTGCCAGCTCACCTCTCGACAGGTCTTCCAATTCACCCCTCCACTTT. Its protein product is CASSPLDRSSNSPLHF. V usage is TRBV18 and J usage is TRBJ1-6; perhaps TRBD1 as D (6 bases). The CDR3 is 16 residues long. Germline-derived CDR1 and CDR2 are KGHSH and LQKENI. Trimming stripped 3 bases from V and 7 bases from J, with 16 bases between.

The chain couples TRBV7-2 to TRBJ1-1; 10 nucleotides line up with TRBD1. Germline CDR1 reads SGHTA; CDR2 reads FQGNSA. J gave up 5 bases and V 5 bases, and 5 bases lay outside the gene matches. CDR3 length: 14 amino acids. The CDR3 DNA reads TGTGCCAGCAGCCTTCGGACAGGGGGGACTGAAGCTTTCTTT. It is translated as CASSLRTGGTEAFF.

The chain has TRBV19 and TRBJ2-7; no clear D. CDR1 is LNHDA, CDR2 SQIVND, per germline (reference sequence). The length of the CDR3 is 15 residues. V was cut by 5 bases and J by 3 bases, with 17 bases left in between. The CDR3 DNA follows: TGTGCCAGTAGTCTCAAATTGGGCAGAAACTACGAGCAGTACTTC. This codes for CASSLKLGRNYEQYF.

CDR3 DNA: TGTGCCAGCTCACCACCCGGGACCGCGAGCTCCTACGAGCAGTACTTC. This encodes CASSPPGTASSYEQYF. The gene calls are TRBV18 and TRBJ2-7; D is perhaps TRBD1 or TRBD2 (5 bases each). Between the trimmed V and J ends, which lost 0 bases and 0 bases, there was a span of 12 bases. Germline V gene data show CDR1 as KGHSH and CDR2 as LQKENI. The CDR3 loop spans 16 amino acids.

This rearrangement joins TRBV7-2 to TRBJ1-1, with D possibly being TRBD1 (6 bases). Trimming took off 5 bases at V and 1 base at J, with 11 bases between the two ends. The germline V gene encodes CDR1 SGHTA and CDR2 FQGNSA. CDR3 length equals 14 residues. CDR3 DNA: TGTGCCAGCAGCCAATCACAGGGGAACACTGAAGCTTTCTTT. Translated: CASSQSQGNTEAFF.

The genes are TRBV6-5 and TRBJ1-2, with TRBD1 identical over 8 bases. Losses at the gene ends were 0 bases for V and 3 bases for J; bases not matched to a gene: 3. The CDR3 has 15 amino acids. Germline V gene data show CDR1 as MNHEY and CDR2 as SVGAGI. In DNA form, the CDR3 reads TGTGCCAGCAGTTACTCGTTACAGGGGGACTATGGCTACACCTTC. It codes for CASSYSLQGDYGYTF.

V and J are TRBV2 and TRBJ1-6; 9 positions match TRBD1. The CDR3 is 14 amino acids. Per the germline V gene, CDR1 is SNHLY and CDR2 is FYNNEI. Trimming removed 1 base from V and 10 bases from J; junction bases left unmatched: 2. The CDR3 region has the DNA TGTGCCAGCAGTGAAGGACAGGGGGGATCACCCCTCCACTTT. This encodes CASSEGQGGSPLHF.

This chain uses TRBV5-1 with TRBJ1-4; perhaps TRBD1 as D (5 bases). Trimming left V 1 base short and J 8 bases short, with 9 bases between. Germline V gene data show CDR1 as SGHRS and CDR2 as YFSETQ. The CDR3 length is 13 residues. CDR3 sequence reads: CASSLMGDEKLFF. The CDR3 nucleotides are TGCGCCAGCAGCTTGATGGGGGACGAAAAACTGTTTTTT.

CDR3 nucleotides: TGTGCCAGCAGCTTAGGGCCCCTGACAGGGAAGTTCTTT. Translation gives CASSLGPLTGKFF. The chain is built from TRBV7-9 and TRBJ1-1; 7 bases map to TRBD1. This CDR3 has 13 amino acids. CDR1 and CDR2 (germline): SEHNR, FQNEAQ (reference sequence). V lost 1 base and J lost 14; bases outside the gene matches: 10. The full variable domain, completed using reference TRBV7-9 and TRBJ1-1, is DTGVSQNPRHKITKRGQNVTFRCDPISEHNRLYWYRQTLGQGPEFLTYFQNEAQLEKSRLLSDRFSAERPKGSFSTLEIQRTEQGDSAMYLCASSLGPLTGKFFGQGTRLTVV.

The chain carries TRBV3-1 (or the pseudogene TRBV3-2) and TRBJ2-6; tentative D call: TRBD1 (6 bases). V gave up 0 bases and J gave up 2 bases, with 14 bases separating them. Germline V gene data show CDR1 as LGHDT and CDR2 as YNNKEL (reference sequence). The CDR3 runs to 18 residues. CDR3 sequence reads: CASSQDWGRGAGANVLTF. The CDR3 nucleotides are TGTGCCAGCAGCCAAGATTGGGGCAGGGGAGCTGGGGCCAACGTCCTGACTTTC.

This clone appeared once. The gene calls are TRBV4-3 and TRBJ1-2, with D hard to call. V shed 1 base and J shed 0 bases, with 12 bases lying between them. Per germline, CDR1 LGHNA and CDR2 YSLEER. The length of the CDR3 is 16 residues. The DNA for the CDR3 is TGCGCCAGCAGCCAAGTTCGTGATGGGACTAACTATGGCTACACCTTC. As protein: CASSQVRDGTNYGYTF.

In this sample, this clone turned up a few times. J is TRBJ1-4 and V is TRBV12-3 or TRBV12-4, with D maybe TRBD1 (6 bases). V lost 6 bases and J lost 6, with 8 bases in between. This CDR3 is built from 12 residues. The CDR3 DNA follows: TGTGCCAGCAGAGGGGGTTATGAAAAACTGTTTTTT. Protein product: CASRGGYEKLFF.